Following are 22 T cell receptor beta chains from one sample sequenced in a study of shared T cell receptors in the human thymus. Profiled with immunoSEQ multiplex PCR; TCRdb holds only in-frame clones, not every one. Among just under 550,000 clones listed, around 82% were seen once. The same data also went into a second study, on human thymus T cells.

Sequenced material: thymocytes. The receptors stem from a boy younger than two with a congenital heart defect.

J is TRBJ2-7 and V is TRBV6-5; a possible D gene is TRBD2 (5 bases). CDR1 MNHEY and CDR2 SVGAGI come from the germline V gene. This CDR3 region has 13 residues. Trimming took 6 bases from V and 4 from J, leaving 13 bases between them. In DNA, the CDR3 is TGTGCCAGCAGGGTCCCTAGCCAGTACGAGCAGTACTTC. As protein: CASRVPSQYEQYF.

The V gene is TRBV7-8, the J gene TRBJ2-7, with 7 bases aligning to TRBD2. The CDR3 contains 12 residues. CDR1 is SGHVS, CDR2 FQNEAQ, per germline. Trimming at V came to 5 bases and at J to 3 bases, leaving 1 base not matched to a gene. The CDR3 nucleotides read TGTGCCAGCAGCCGGGGGGTCTACGAGCAGTACTTC. This sequence encodes CASSRGVYEQYF.

This sequence joins TRBV27 and TRBJ2-7; 10 nucleotides match TRBD1. The CDR3 contains 16 residues. Germline lookup yields CDR1 MNHEY and CDR2 SMNVEV (reference sequence). Trimming took 0 bases from V and 3 from J; bases not matched to a gene: 5. In nucleotides, the CDR3 is TGTGCCAGCAGTTTATCCCTGGACAGGGGGGGCTACGAGCAGTACTTC. It yields the protein CASSLSLDRGGYEQYF.

The chain uses TRBV27 and TRBJ2-3, with D possibly matching TRBD2 (6 bases). Germline assignment: CDR1 MNHEY and CDR2 SMNVEV (reference sequence). This CDR3 is 15 amino acids long. The V end lost 0 bases, the J end lost 1 base, and 8 bases lay between the germline ends. The CDR3 loop is CASSLSIAGTDTQYF. For the CDR3, the DNA is TGTGCCAGCAGTTTATCGATAGCGGGCACAGATACGCAGTATTTT.

This chain uses TRBV14 with TRBJ2-1; unclear D gene. Germline CDR1 is SGHDN and CDR2 is FVKESK. This CDR3 is built from 13 residues. V lost 0 bases and J lost 8, with 8 bases in between. The CDR3 sequence: CASSQDPKHEQFF. The CDR3 DNA sequence: TGTGCCAGCAGCCAAGATCCCAAGCATGAGCAGTTCTTC.

The chain recombines TRBV18 with TRBJ2-1, with TRBD2 identical over 13 bases. CDR1 is KGHSH and CDR2 is LQKENI in the germline V gene. V lost 6 bases and J lost 5; bases outside the gene matches: 10. CDR3 length: 17 amino acids. CDR3 nucleotides: TGTGCCAGCTCCTCCGGGACTAGCGGGAAGCGGAACAATGAGCAGTTCTTC. Protein sequence: CASSSGTSGKRNNEQFF. Looking up the rest from reference TRBV18 and TRBJ2-1 gives the full variable domain: NAGVMQNPRHLVRRRGQEARLRCSPMKGHSHVYWYRQLPEEGLKFMVYLQKENIIDESGMPKERFSAEFPKEGPSILRIQQVVRGDSAAYFCASSSGTSGKRNNEQFFGPGTRLTVL.

The gene calls are TRBV10-3 and TRBJ2-3; perhaps TRBD2 as D (7 bases). The ends were cut back, 0 bases at V and 10 bases at J, with 23 bases in the middle. This CDR3 is 17 amino acids long. CDR1 is ENHRY and CDR2 is SYGVKD in the germline V gene. The CDR3 DNA is TGTGCCATCAGTGAGTCGAAGGGGGGAGGGCCGGGATACGCGCAGTATTTT. As protein: CAISESKGGGPGYAQYF.

The chain combines TRBV7-2 with TRBJ2-3; 13 nucleotides agree with TRBD2. The germline gives CDR1 SGHTA, CDR2 FQGNSA. The length of the CDR3 is 17 residues. After removal of 6 bases from V and 2 bases from J, the junction contained 8 bases not matched to a gene. This chain's CDR3 is CASRSGLAGRFTDTQYF. CDR3 DNA sequence: TGTGCCAGCAGATCGGGACTAGCGGGGAGATTCACAGATACGCAGTATTTT.

In its sample, this clone was seen a few times. This CDR3 is CASSFRVTGNTIYF. The CDR3 region has the DNA TGTGCCAGCAGCTTCCGGGTAACAGGAAACACCATATATTTT. The chain is built from TRBV5-6 and TRBJ1-3; the D is unclear. CDR1 and CDR2 (germline): SGHDT, YYEEEE. This CDR3 spans 14 amino acids. V lost 2 bases to trimming and J lost 4 bases, with 10 bases between them.

The CDR3 nucleotides read TGTGCCAGCAGTTTACCGAACAGCTACGGGACTAGCGGGAGAAGTGGCACAGATACGCAGTATTTT. It yields the protein CASSLPNSYGTSGRSGTDTQYF. The rearrangement links TRBV28 to TRBJ2-3; 14 bases line up with TRBD2. This CDR3 is 22 amino acids long. Losses at the gene ends were 2 bases for V and 1 base for J; bases not matched to a gene: 17. Germline V gives CDR1 MDHEN, CDR2 SYDVKM.

The chain is built from TRBV6-5 and TRBJ2-7; D gene uncertain. Deletions cut 0 bases from V and 3 bases from J, with 15 bases between. The germline V gene has CDR1 MNHEY and CDR2 SVGAGI. The CDR3 totals 16 residues. This chain's CDR3 is CASSYSATSADYEQYF. For the CDR3, the DNA is TGTGCCAGCAGTTACTCCGCGACATCGGCAGACTACGAGCAGTACTTC.

The J gene is TRBJ2-7, the V gene TRBV4-3; TRBD2 matches 8 bases. There are 16 residues in the CDR3. Germline V gives CDR1 LGHNA, CDR2 YSLEER. J was trimmed by 2 bases and V by 0 bases; bases with no gene match: 6. As DNA, the CDR3 is TGCGCCAGCAGCCAAGATGTGCGGGAGGTAACCTACGAGCAGTACTTC. It codes for CASSQDVREVTYEQYF.

The count of this clone is one. The rearrangement uses TRBV27 and TRBJ2-5, with a possible D match to TRBD1 (6 bases). The germline CDR1 and CDR2 sequences are MNHEY and SMNVEV (reference sequence). There are 16 residues in the CDR3. Trimming took 1 base from V and 5 from J, leaving 17 bases between them. CDR3 nucleotide sequence: TGTGCCAGCAGTTTATATGGCAGGGGAGATGCGGAGACCCAGTACTTC. It specifies CASSLYGRGDAETQYF.

DNA of the CDR3: TGTGCCAGCAACTGTCGCGGGAGCTCCTACGAGCAGTACTTC. Its protein product is CASNCRGSSYEQYF. This chain joins TRBV5-5 and TRBJ2-7, with 7 positions matching TRBD2. V shed 6 bases, J shed 0 bases, and the junction held 6 bases outside the gene matches. Per germline, CDR1 SGHKS and CDR2 YYEKEE (reference sequence). This CDR3 has 14 residues.

This chain uses TRBV29-1 with TRBJ1-1; 7 nucleotides match TRBD1. Germline V gene data show CDR1 as SQVTM and CDR2 as ANQGSEA. CDR3 length equals 13 residues. With 3 bases clipped from V and 3 bases from J, the junction kept 4 bases outside the gene matches. The DNA for the CDR3 is TGCAGCGTTGATACAGGGGAGCACACTGAAGCTTTCTTT. Translation: CSVDTGEHTEAFF.

The rearrangement joins TRBV14 to TRBJ2-2, with D maybe TRBD1 (5 bases). The germline gives CDR1 SGHDN, CDR2 FVKESK. V was clipped by 3 bases and J by 7 bases, with 12 bases between them. The CDR3 has 14 amino acids. The DNA of the CDR3 is TGTGCCAGCAGCCACAAAGGGGTTGGCGGGGAGCTGTTTTTT. The encoded protein is CASSHKGVGGELFF.

The chain recombines TRBV4-2 with TRBJ2-3; perhaps TRBD2 as D (6 bases). The germline gives CDR1 LGHNA, CDR2 YNFKEQ. V dropped 0 bases and J dropped 3 bases, with 16 bases sitting between them. The CDR3 totals 17 residues. CDR3 coding DNA: TGTGCCAGCAGCCAAGATGGGCTTGCGGGACTGACAGATACGCAGTATTTT. Protein: CASSQDGLAGLTDTQYF.

V gene TRBV4-1 combines with J gene TRBJ2-1; the match to TRBD2 covers 10 bases. This CDR3 has 17 amino acids. Germline V lookup: CDR1 MGHRA, CDR2 YSYEKL. The V and J ends lost 3 bases and 1 base, in that order; junction bases with no gene match: 6. CDR3 region: CASSHLGTSASYNEQFF. The CDR3 coding sequence is TGCGCCAGCAGCCACCTAGGGACTAGCGCTTCCTACAATGAGCAGTTCTTC.

The rearrangement links TRBV6-1 to TRBJ1-5; tentative D call: TRBD1 (5 bases). The V end was cut by 1 base, the J end by 5 bases, with 15 bases between. In germline, CDR1 is MNHNS, CDR2 SASEGT. The CDR3 runs to 16 residues. This CDR3 is CASSEVAGTVYQPQHF. The CDR3 DNA reads TGTGCCAGCAGTGAAGTGGCAGGGACTGTGTATCAGCCCCAGCATTTT.

The chain joins TRBV7-9 to TRBJ2-5; the match to TRBD2 covers 7 bases. The CDR3 runs to 12 residues. Trimming at V came to 11 bases and at J to 2 bases, leaving 5 bases not matched to a gene. Germline lookup yields CDR1 SEHNR and CDR2 FQNEAQ (reference sequence). The CDR3 DNA follows: TGTGCCCCGGGACTAATACAAGAGACCCAGTACTTC. It codes for CAPGLIQETQYF.

CDR3 sequence (DNA): TGCGCCAGCAGCCAAGAGTTAGCGAGAGAGAACGGTACGCAGTATTTT. Amino acid sequence: CASSQELARENGTQYF. This sequence joins TRBV4-3 and TRBJ2-3; D may be TRBD2 (5 bases). V was clipped by 0 bases and J by 8 bases, with 18 bases between them. Germline V gene lookup returns CDR1 LGHNA and CDR2 YSLEER. The CDR3 is 16 amino acids.

Notes on this clone: Relative to the germline gene, one junction end is altered; a read error may explain this. The V and J genes are TRBV28 and TRBJ2-7; weak D call: TRBD1 (6 bases). Germline CDR1 MDHEN, CDR2 SYDVKM. CDR3 length equals 12 residues. As DNA, the CDR3 is TGTGCCAGCAGTTTAAGATATCGGACAGCCTCTTTC. Translated: CASSLRYRTASF.